This TCR beta chain appears in the sequencing data of a study of breast tumors, draining lymph nodes, adjacent tissues. Germline CDR1 reads SGHRS; CDR2 reads YFSETQ. CDR3 length: 14 amino acids. Trimming removed 4 bases from V and 0 bases from J, with 9 bases in between. In its sample, this clonotype was seen many times. Samples came from axillary lymph nodes draining the breast cancer. TCRdb reprocessed the multiplex PCR reads with MiXCR, giving one entry per CDR3 protein. The table has more than 200,000 distinct CDR3 sequences, approximately 31% seen once. The TCR was taken from a female donor with breast cancer. Some clones in this sample may be carry-over from other donors' samples. The chain combines TRBV5-1 with TRBJ2-3; D could derive from TRBD1 or TRBD2 (5 bases each). What was sequenced was axillary lymph node tissue. The CDR3 nucleotides are TGCGCCAGCAGCCCGGGACCGAGCACAGATACGCAGTATTTT. Translated: CASSPGPSTDTQYF.